What follows describes a single T cell receptor (beta chain). Its antigen is unknown. There are no base qualities to consult, and no much larger clone falls within one base. The donors were healthy, HIV-negative adults with no recently reported acute infections or vaccinations. Only Caucasian adults living in Nashville, Tennessee, USA were represented among the donors. CD4+ T cells were enriched through magnetic negative selection, after which naive cells were positively selected on CD45RA and the remaining negative fraction served as the memory subset. Blood was collected by leukapheresis, and PBMCs were isolated by Ficoll-Histopaque density gradient centrifugation and then cryopreserved in liquid nitrogen vapor phase. Purity and quantity of every magnetically sorted T cell population were checked by analytical flow cytometry. Each sorted fraction had its genomic DNA isolated and then quantified by UV absorbance on a Nanodrop 2000c.

TCR CDR3 regions were amplified from genomic DNA by multiplex PCR using the deep immunoSEQ assay. Extracted genomic DNA from each cell subset was spread evenly across all wells of several immunoSEQ 96-well plates, with each plate serving as a replicate. Each replicate PCR for sorted subsets received around 0.2 ug genomic DNA, equal to roughly 30,000 T cell genomes. The purified libraries were quantified using a Qubit 3.0 fluorometer, sized with a Bioanalyzer 2100, and then quantified again using the KAPA Library Quantification kit. Every immunoSEQ 96-well plate was sequenced on a dedicated single-read 150-cycle Illumina NextSeq 550 flow cell. On the study's bioinformatics: Because only junctional sequences without quality scores were contained in the immunoSEQ output, filtering matching that applied to full-length reads could not be performed. Sequences were annotated with PyIR, a Python wrapper for IgBLAST v1.9, using IMGT germline references to assign V/J genes and CDR3. Any read was removed if the V/J assignment was weak (E-value above 1e-6), the CDR3 was missing, or the read contained stop codons, out-of-frame junctions, or ambiguous translated residues. A V3J clonotype was defined by an identical inferred V gene, J gene, and CDR3 amino acid sequence. To compute the percentage overlap between repertoires, the number of shared unique clonotypes was divided by the size of the smaller repertoire. RTK rarefaction, the Chao1 estimator, and Recon v2.1 estimates of unobserved clonotypes were used to assess repertoire richness. For all TCRbeta clonotypes obtained by the gDNA method from a few donors, generation probabilities were computed with OLGA. Imported from immuneACCESS, the table was reduced by TCRdb to in-frame sequences with V and J called. These copies leave out some clones; in studies compared against another copy, an unresolved V gene accounts for under half, and the cause of the remainder is not known. V and J calls and clone size are given by that table; D and trimming were obtained from the DNA. The sample profile shows millions of clones; around 95% of them were found once. Together, the top ten hold more than 0.1% of the sample.

The CDR3, cysteine through phenylalanine, is 13 amino acids long. Here the CDR3 DNA is all that survives: 39 bases in frame from base 1. Taken from the germline V gene, the CDR1 and CDR2 loops are MRHNA and SNTAGT. Between the V and J ends, shortened by 6 bases and 4 bases respectively, the junction contains 9 bases. This sample is part of a study of shared clonotypes between healthy human individuals (dated by TCRdb to the early 2020s). As for the study more broadly: Two women and three men aged 18 to 49 years were included in the cohort. For each donor, three plates each were used for CD4 naive and CD4 memory, two plates were used for CD8 naive, and one plate was used for CD8 memory. The study deeply sequenced blood TCR repertoires of about 5 healthy adults to estimate repertoire size and the extent of clonotype sharing between individuals. To increase sequencing depth and limit assay-specific biases, TCR repertoire library preparation and sequencing were carried out by different laboratories using diverse techniques. Per donor, leukapheresis produced somewhere between about 0.94 and 9 billion PBMCs. What the authors observed across the whole study: Compared with non-shared clonotypes, the clonotypes found in all four sorted-subset donors had higher generation probabilities. Rarefaction of sorted-subset datasets indicated incomplete sequencing despite the large sequencing depth. Sharing across several donors was observed for about 5% of naive CD4, under 4% of naive CD8, roughly 2.4% of memory CD4, and approximately 0.41% of memory CD8 clonotypes. Pairwise subsampling indicated that sequencing depth was expected to affect the degree of clonotype sharing among donors. The small number of donors limited the genetic and exposure-history diversity represented. Naive subsets generally had larger estimated clonotype richness than memory subsets did. Sampling was limited to blood, and TCR repertoires in tissue likely differ from TCR repertoires in blood.

The sequence was collected from a young man in good health. The rearranged segments are TRBV6-4 and TRBJ2-2; perhaps TRBD1 is the D gene, with 6 bases matching. Sequenced: naive CD4+ T cells sorted from blood. The cell subset or site label on this specimen signifies: CD45RA+ positively selected. CDR3 protein: CASRKTGTGELFF. The nucleotides are TGTGCCAGCAGGAAGACAGGCACCGGGGAGCTGTTTTTT.